Below are 29 T cell receptor beta chains sequenced from a single sample in a study of response to subunit inactivated influenza vaccine (dated by TCRdb to the late 2010s). Receptor amplification or capture employed RT-PCR. Reads for this sample came from an Illumina HiSeq 2500. TCRdb cleaned the public reads at Q25 with fastp, built clones with MiXCR and kept in-frame beta chains. Each CDR3 protein gets just one entry, which takes the most common genes and DNA from the rows behind it. A total of 170,000 or so distinct CDR3 sequences appear in this sample, around a tenth of them only once. The ten largest clones take up roughly 36% of the sample. The material was CD8+ T cells sorted from PBMCs, obtained about 23 months after vaccination. All receptors come from a man aged 50 to 69 who received an inactivated influenza vaccine. Donor details come from another sample of the same person, matched by shared clones.

This rearrangement joins TRBV7-9 to TRBJ1-6; unclear D gene. The CDR3 runs 13 residues. V lost 7 bases and J 8 bases, leaving 12 bases between the germline ends. CDR1 SEHNR and CDR2 FQNEAQ come from the germline V gene (reference sequence). Here the CDR3 reads CASTMGTDSPLHF. In DNA form, the CDR3 reads TGTGCCAGCACCATGGGAACAGATTCACCCCTCCACTTT.

The table lists this clonotype with a few counts. This chain uses TRBV20-1 with TRBJ1-1; D perhaps matches TRBD1 (5 bases). Trimming took off 0 bases at V and 1 base at J, with 21 bases between the two ends. Looked up from germline, CDR1 is DFQATT and CDR2 is SNEGSKA (reference sequence). CDR3 length equals 18 residues. This chain's CDR3 is CSARDPWGRRGANTEAFF. In DNA, the CDR3 is TGCAGTGCTAGAGATCCTTGGGGTAGACGTGGGGCGAACACTGAAGCTTTCTTT.

There are a few counts of this clonotype. The chain has TRBV15 and TRBJ2-1, with 13 positions matching TRBD2. CDR3 length equals 15 residues. Germline trimming cut 4 bases from V and 9 bases from J; bases unmatched to any gene: 6. In germline, CDR1 is LNHNV, CDR2 YYDKDF (reference sequence). CDR3 residues: CATSTETSGRSEQFF. The CDR3 bases are TGTGCCACCAGCACAGAGACTAGCGGGAGGTCTGAGCAGTTCTTC.

This clonotype has a count of ten or more. For the CDR3, the DNA is TGTGCCAGCAGTTTAGGGAGGTCTACGCAGTTCTTC. It is translated as CASSLGRSTQFF. V is TRBV12-3 or TRBV12-4 and J is TRBJ2-1; TRBD2 is a possible D gene (5 bases). With 1 base removed from V and 12 bases from J, the gap between germline ends came to 10 bases. The CDR3 loop spans 12 amino acids.

The chain recombines TRBV28 with TRBJ2-3, with D perhaps matching TRBD1 (6 bases). V lost 2 bases, J lost 0 bases, and 6 bases lay in between. The CDR3 totals 14 residues. Per germline, CDR1 MDHEN and CDR2 SYDVKM. CDR3 in DNA: TGTGCCAGCAGTTTACAGGGGAGCACAGATACGCAGTATTTT. It specifies CASSLQGSTDTQYF.

This clonotype occurred a few times. This rearrangement joins TRBV2 to TRBJ1-6, with D unclear. Germline values: CDR1 SNHLY, CDR2 FYNNEI. With 0 bases removed from V and 9 bases from J, the gap between germline ends came to 6 bases. The CDR3 extends over 13 amino acids. The CDR3 sequence: CASSEAPGSPLHF. CDR3 nucleotide sequence: TGTGCCAGCAGTGAAGCTCCAGGTTCACCCCTCCACTTT.

This clonotype was recorded many times. The genes are TRBV4-3 and TRBJ2-2; no reliable D call. The CDR3 consists of 13 residues. CDR1 LGHNA and CDR2 YSLEER come from the germline V gene. Trimming pared 5 bases from V and 7 bases from J, leaving 11 bases between. The CDR3 sequence is CASSSFVGGELFF. The CDR3 DNA sequence: TGCGCCAGCAGCTCGTTTGTGGGCGGGGAGCTGTTTTTT.

This clonotype has only a few counts. V is TRBV27 and J is TRBJ1-4; no reliable D call. Per germline, CDR1 MNHEY and CDR2 SMNVEV (reference sequence). The CDR3 spans 14 residues. V was shortened by 8 bases and J by 7 bases, with 17 bases between the two germline ends. CDR3 sequence (DNA): TGTGCCAGCGCGACCCTGGGAGTGGGTGAAAAACTGTTTTTT. Translated: CASATLGVGEKLFF. The full variable domain, its missing parts supplied by reference TRBV27 and TRBJ1-4, is EAQVTQNPRYLITVTGKKLTVTCSQNMNHEYMSWYRQDPGLGLRQIYYSMNVEVTDKGDVPEGYKVSRKEKRNFPLILESPSPNQTSLYFCASATLGVGEKLFFGSGTQLSVL.

The sample holds many counts of this clonotype. A junction boundary mismatches the germline segment, possibly from a read error. The chain combines TRBV2 with TRBJ1-6; D remains unclear. Germline-derived CDR1 and CDR2 are SNHLY and FYNNEI. CDR3 size: 11 residues. The chain's CDR3 is CASREGSPLHF. The CDR3 DNA reads as TGTGCCAGCAGGGAAGGGTCACCCCTCCACTTT.

This clonotype has more than one count but fewer than ten. The chain uses TRBV3-1 and TRBJ2-3; D may be TRBD2 (5 bases). V was cut by 3 bases and J by 1 base, with 20 bases left in between. This CDR3 has 18 amino acids. Germline values: CDR1 LGHDT, CDR2 YNNKEL (reference sequence). CDR3 coding DNA: TGTGCCAGCAGCCACCGGAGATGGGCGGGCCCGGGCACAGATACGCAGTATTTT. Encoded protein: CASSHRRWAGPGTDTQYF.

The table lists this clonotype with a few counts. The V call is TRBV7-2, the J call TRBJ2-1, with TRBD2 identical over 8 bases. The germline gives CDR1 SGHTA, CDR2 FQGNSA. The CDR3 runs to 15 residues. Trimming removed 0 bases from V and 6 bases from J; junction bases left unmatched: 4. This CDR3 reads CASSLALAGSNEQFF. The CDR3 DNA is TGTGCCAGCAGCTTAGCGTTAGCGGGATCCAATGAGCAGTTCTTC.

The sample holds many counts of this clonotype. V usage is TRBV10-2 and J usage is TRBJ1-4, with no clear D. The V gene's germline CDR1 is WSHSY and CDR2 SAAADI. The CDR3 spans 14 residues. The V end lost 0 bases, the J end lost 8 bases, and 10 bases lay between the germline ends. The CDR3 spells CASSESGVNEKLFF. CDR3 bases: TGCGCCAGCAGTGAGTCCGGGGTTAACGAAAAACTGTTTTTT.

This clonotype was counted between two and nine times. The chain has TRBV29-1 and TRBJ2-3; D unresolved. Trimming left V 0 bases short and J 1 base short, with 11 bases between. The CDR3 consists of 15 residues. Germline V gene data show CDR1 as SQVTM and CDR2 as ANQGSEA. CDR3 residues: CSVEDLDGGTDTQYF. The CDR3 bases are TGCAGCGTTGAAGATCTGGATGGGGGCACAGATACGCAGTATTTT.

J is TRBJ2-4 and V is TRBV25-1; D may be TRBD1 (5 bases). The CDR3 loop spans 16 amino acids. The germline V gene encodes CDR1 MGHDK and CDR2 SYGVNS. The V end was cut by 4 bases, the J end by 3 bases, with 16 bases between. CDR3 DNA sequence: TGTGCCAGCAGTGGCCGCAGGGTGTTAGACAAAAACATTCAGTACTTC. Amino acid sequence: CASSGRRVLDKNIQYF.

This clonotype turned up a few times. The chain links TRBV20-1 to TRBJ2-3, with 9 nucleotides matching TRBD2. Germline V CDR1 and CDR2: DFQATT, SNEGSKA (reference sequence). The CDR3 runs to 15 residues. Trimming removed 5 bases from V and 3 bases from J; junction bases left unmatched: 9. CDR3 protein: CSASRVAGVTDTQYF. Here the CDR3 DNA reads TGCAGTGCTTCAAGGGTAGCGGGGGTTACAGATACGCAGTATTTT.

The rearrangement links TRBV15 to TRBJ2-1; maybe TRBD1 (7 bases). Germline V gives CDR1 LNHNV, CDR2 YYDKDF (reference sequence). CDR3 size: 14 residues. V lost 3 bases to trimming and J lost 8 bases, with 14 bases between them. The CDR3 nucleotides read TGTGCCACCAGCAGGGACAGGTCGGGGGATGAGCAGTTCTTC. Protein sequence: CATSRDRSGDEQFF.

This clonotype appeared many times. The genes are TRBV2 and TRBJ1-2; possibly TRBD1 for D (6 bases). The CDR3 has 14 residues. Trimming left V 3 bases short and J 4 bases short, with 12 bases between. Per germline, CDR1 SNHLY and CDR2 FYNNEI. The CDR3 DNA reads TGTGCCAGCAGTGATATTACAGGGACCTATGGCTACACCTTC. It specifies CASSDITGTYGYTF.

This clonotype was counted only a few times. CDR3 nucleotide sequence: TGTGCCACCAGTGACCGGGCCCAAGAGACCCAGTACTTC. Encoded protein: CATSDRAQETQYF. The chain couples TRBV24-1 to TRBJ2-5; no firm D call. The V gene lost 4 bases and the J gene lost 1 base, with 6 bases spanning the gap. The V gene's germline CDR1 is KGHDR and CDR2 SFDVKD. The CDR3 spans 13 residues.

This clonotype was counted between two and nine times. This sequence joins TRBV9 and TRBJ2-7; D not certain. This CDR3 spans 14 amino acids. Germline values: CDR1 SGDLS, CDR2 YYNGEE. V was cut by 4 bases and J by 0 bases, with 11 bases left in between. The CDR3 is CASSLETYSYEQYF. In DNA form, the CDR3 reads TGTGCCAGCAGCCTAGAGACGTACTCCTACGAGCAGTACTTC.

The chain recombines TRBV13 with TRBJ2-7; possible D gene TRBD1, 7 bases. This CDR3 is built from 18 residues. With 7 bases removed from V and 2 bases from J, the gap between germline ends came to 27 bases. CDR1 is PRHDT, CDR2 FYEKMQ, per germline (reference sequence). CDR3 DNA: TGTGCCAGCACCTCGCGGTCGCAGGGGGGTCCTGCCACCTACGAGCAGTACTTC. This gives the protein CASTSRSQGGPATYEQYF. Combining the CDR3 with reference TRBV13 and TRBJ2-7 gives the whole variable domain AAGVIQSPRHLIKEKRETATLKCYPIPRHDTVYWYQQGPGQDPQFLISFYEKMQSDKGSIPDRFSAQQFSDYHSELNMSSLELGDSALYFCASTSRSQGGPATYEQYFGPGTRLTVT.

This clonotype was observed a handful of times. The V gene is TRBV9, the J gene TRBJ1-1; D unclear. This CDR3 has 9 residues. Trimming took off 9 bases at V and 6 bases at J, with 6 bases between the two ends. The germline V gene encodes CDR1 SGDLS and CDR2 YYNGEE. CDR3 residues: CAISPEAFF. The CDR3 nucleotides read TGTGCCATCTCCCCTGAAGCTTTCTTT.

The genes are TRBV6-6 and TRBJ1-1; D remains unclear. The V gene's germline CDR1 is MNHNY and CDR2 SVGAGI (reference sequence). This CDR3 has 11 amino acids. Trimming took 10 bases from V and 1 from J, leaving 7 bases between them. The CDR3 here is CATSGNTEAFF. CDR3 nucleotides: TGTGCCACCTCGGGGAACACTGAAGCTTTCTTT.

This clonotype was counted ten times or more. V and J are TRBV7-9 and TRBJ2-1; D may correspond to TRBD1 or TRBD2 (5 bases each). Germline CDR1 SEHNR, CDR2 FQNEAQ (reference sequence). The V end was cut by 8 bases, the J end by 5 bases, with 16 bases between. The CDR3 sequence is 14 residues long. CDR3 DNA sequence: TGTGCCAGCCGCGGACTGGGGCCAAACAATGAGCAGTTCTTC. Protein sequence: CASRGLGPNNEQFF.

For this clonotype: At one of its ends the junction is not consistent with the germline gene, which may arise from a read error. V usage is TRBV5-6 and J usage is TRBJ2-1; no firm D call. CDR1 SGHDT and CDR2 YYEEEE come from the germline V gene. CDR3 length: 12 residues. The CDR3 reads CASTLEYNEQFF. CDR3 nucleotides: TGTGCCAGCACCTTGGAGTACAATGAGCAGTTCTTC.

In this sample, this clonotype turned up many times. Written as DNA, the CDR3 is TGTGCCAGCAGTTCCCCTCCGGGGCATACCCTCCACTTT. This codes for CASSSPPGHTLHF. This rearrangement joins TRBV2 to TRBJ1-6, with a weak D call TRBD1 (5 bases). Trimming took off 5 bases at V and 14 bases at J, with 16 bases between the two ends. The CDR3 is 13 amino acids. Germline V gene data show CDR1 as SNHLY and CDR2 as FYNNEI. Full variable domain (missing parts from reference TRBV2 and TRBJ1-6): EPEVTQTPSHQVTQMGQEVILRCVPISNHLYFYWYRQILGQKVEFLVSFYNNEISEKSEIFDDQFSVERPDGSNFTLKIRSTKLEDSAMYFCASSSPPGHTLHFGNGTRLTVT.

A few counts support this clonotype. The J gene is TRBJ2-5, the V gene TRBV28; unclear D gene. V lost 4 bases, J lost 4 bases, and 4 bases lay in between. Germline CDR1 and CDR2: MDHEN and SYDVKM. This CDR3 spans 11 amino acids. The chain's CDR3 is CASSSGETQYF. In DNA form, the CDR3 reads TGTGCCAGCAGTTCCGGAGAGACCCAGTACTTC. Looking up the rest from reference TRBV28 and TRBJ2-5 gives the full variable domain: DVKVTQSSRYLVKRTGEKVFLECVQDMDHENMFWYRQDPGLGLRLIYFSYDVKMKEKGDIPEGYSVSREKKERFSLILESASTNQTSMYLCASSSGETQYFGPGTRLLVL.

V and J are TRBV7-9 and TRBJ2-2, with D possibly being TRBD1 (5 bases). CDR3 length: 17 amino acids. Germline V lookup: CDR1 SEHNR, CDR2 FQNEAQ (reference sequence). V was cut by 4 bases and J by 1 base, with 16 bases left in between. In DNA form, the CDR3 reads TGTGCCAGCAGCTCCACCACCCCCAGGGTGAACACCGGGGAGCTGTTTTTT. Its protein is CASSSTTPRVNTGELFF.

This clonotype was counted between two and nine times. The V gene is TRBV4-3, the J gene TRBJ1-6; D remains unclear. The ends were cut back, 2 bases at V and 3 bases at J, with 11 bases in the middle. CDR1 is LGHNA and CDR2 is YSLEER in the germline V gene. The CDR3 is 16 residues long. The CDR3 reads CASSQTTRGYNSPLHF. CDR3 bases: TGCGCCAGCAGCCAAACAACCCGGGGCTATAATTCACCCCTCCACTTT.

The genes are TRBV3-1 and TRBJ2-2; D is ambiguous. Germline CDR1 LGHDT, CDR2 YNNKEL (reference sequence). The length of the CDR3 is 15 residues. V was pared by 5 bases and J by 0 bases, with 10 bases between. The DNA for the CDR3 is TGTGCCAGCAGCGTATCCACACCGAACACCGGGGAGCTGTTTTTT. Protein: CASSVSTPNTGELFF.